These 8 T cell receptor beta chains originate from one sample sequenced in a study of somatic mutations in cytotoxic T cells in rheumatoid arthritis. Method: immunoSEQ multiplex PCR; TCRdb's copy keeps in-frame clones and lacks some. The sample lists 18,000 or so clones; over 65% were seen once. The sample comprised CD8+ T cells sorted from blood. The receptors were sampled from a man in his 60s in good health.

Points on this clone: One end of the junction varies from germline; a read error may be responsible. The V gene is TRBV5-6, the J gene TRBJ1-5; D is unresolved. The CDR3 has 13 amino acids. CDR1 SGHDT and CDR2 YYEEEE come from the germline V gene. CDR3 nucleotides: TGTGCCAGCAGCTTGGGGTCGGGGTCGGTTTTTCGTTTT. Translating gives CASSLGSGSVFRF. The full variable domain, completed using reference TRBV5-6 and TRBJ1-5, is DAGVTQSPTHLIKTRGQQVTLRCSPKSGHDTVSWYQQALGQGPQFIFQYYEEEERQRGNFPDRFSGHQFPNYSSELNVNALLLGDSALYLCASSLGSGSVFRFGDGTRLSIL.

Sample share makes this clone medium-sized. Other nucleotide sequences from this sample produce the same CDR3. The chain carries TRBV6-5 and TRBJ1-5; 9 bases map to TRBD1. Germline CDR1 MNHEY, CDR2 SVGAGI. CDR3 length equals 15 residues. J gave up 4 bases and V 0 bases, and 1 base lay outside the gene matches. The CDR3 protein is CASSYSGQGNQPQHF. The DNA for the CDR3 is TGTGCCAGCAGTTACTCGGGACAGGGTAATCAGCCCCAGCATTTT.

The J gene is TRBJ2-7, the V gene TRBV7-2, with a tentative D call TRBD2 (5 bases). Germline assignment: CDR1 SGHTA and CDR2 FQGNSA. Deletions cut 6 bases from V and 7 bases from J, with 16 bases between. The CDR3 contains 13 residues. The CDR3 loop is CASRPTRSREQYF. CDR3 DNA sequence: TGTGCCAGCAGACCTACTAGGTCCAGGGAGCAGTACTTC.

The gene calls are TRBV6-6 and TRBJ1-5; possible D gene TRBD1, 5 bases. The CDR3 length is 13 residues. Germline V CDR1 and CDR2: MNHNY, SVGAGI (reference sequence). V was shortened by 0 bases and J by 8 bases, with 8 bases between the two germline ends. The CDR3 DNA reads TGTGCCAGCAGTTACTCGGGGCGAAAGCCCCAGCATTTT. Translated, it gives CASSYSGRKPQHF.

This clone was counted between two and nine times. This chain links TRBV5-1 with TRBJ2-1; D is possibly TRBD1 (6 bases). The CDR3 length is 14 residues. Looked up from germline, CDR1 is SGHRS and CDR2 is YFSETQ. Trimming removed 6 bases at V and 0 bases at J, with 10 bases between. The CDR3 DNA is TGCGCCAGCAAGACAGGAAGCTCCTACAATGAGCAGTTCTTC. Translating it yields CASKTGSSYNEQFF.

This chain uses TRBV11-2 with TRBJ1-5, with 12 bases fitting TRBD1. J was trimmed by 3 bases and V by 1 base; bases with no gene match: 4. There are 17 residues in the CDR3. Germline CDR1 is SGHAT and CDR2 is FQNNGV. The CDR3 bases are TGTGCCAGCAGCTTAGGGGGACAGGGGGCGTACAATCAGCCCCAGCATTTT. Translated, it gives CASSLGGQGAYNQPQHF.

The chain combines TRBV25-1 with TRBJ2-1, with a tentative D call TRBD1 (6 bases). V was cut by 6 bases and J by 14 bases, with 11 bases left in between. The CDR3 contains 10 residues. The V gene's germline CDR1 is MGHDK and CDR2 SYGVNS. The CDR3 sequence is CASRGAGEFF. CDR3 bases: TGTGCCAGCAGAGGGGCAGGGGAGTTCTTC.

The rearrangement joins TRBV28 to TRBJ2-1; 12 bases are a match to TRBD2. CDR1 and CDR2 (germline): MDHEN, SYDVKM. The CDR3 is 15 residues long. V was clipped by 1 base and J by 6 bases; unmatched bases: 1. The CDR3 region is CASSLSSGRGNEQFF. The CDR3 DNA sequence: TGTGCCAGCAGTTTATCTAGCGGGAGGGGCAATGAGCAGTTCTTC.